The 16 T cell receptor beta chains in this list originate from one sample, sequenced in a study of T cells in Graves' hyperthyroidism and ophthalmopathy. Using RNA transcripts as the source, TCR beta CDR3 regions were amplified. During a first-round RT-PCR of the TCR CDR3, the HTBI primer set was used. TCRdb independently ran MiXCR on the multiplex PCR reads; one entry per CDR3 protein. Here the sample spans under 350,000 distinct CDR3 sequences, about 14% being singletons. Sequences were obtained from blood. The receptors were gathered from a woman in her thirties with Graves' hyperthyroidism that later progressed to Graves' ophthalmopathy.

There are many counts of this clonotype. The chain couples TRBV28 to TRBJ1-4, with 9 bases lining up with TRBD1. From germline, CDR1 is MDHEN and CDR2 SYDVKM. The CDR3 consists of 14 residues. The trim removed 7 bases at V and 7 bases at J, leaving 7 bases unmatched. CDR3: CASIPGQGLEKLFF. CDR3 DNA sequence: TGTGCCAGCATCCCGGGACAGGGACTTGAAAAACTGTTTTTT.

At least ten counts were recorded for this clonotype. The chain carries TRBV5-5 and TRBJ2-3, with TRBD2 identical over 7 bases. V was clipped by 4 bases and J by 6 bases; unmatched bases: 8. Germline loops: CDR1 SGHKS, CDR2 YYEKEE (reference sequence). The CDR3 has 14 residues. The CDR3 here is CASSRTRGGDTQYF. The CDR3 nucleotides read TGTGCCAGCAGCAGGACTAGGGGAGGGGATACGCAGTATTTT.

The genes are TRBV15 and TRBJ2-5; D unclear. Trimming stripped 5 bases from V and 5 bases from J, with 9 bases between. CDR3 length: 12 amino acids. Germline values: CDR1 LNHNV, CDR2 YYDKDF (reference sequence). The CDR3 is CATSLGPETQYF. The CDR3 region has the DNA TGTGCCACCAGCTTAGGGCCGGAGACCCAGTACTTC.

In its sample, this clonotype was seen many times. The chain joins TRBV5-1 to TRBJ2-7; D remains unclear. V lost 0 bases to trimming and J lost 6 bases, with 13 bases between them. This CDR3 has 14 residues. Germline-derived CDR1 and CDR2 are SGHRS and YFSETQ. CDR3 in DNA: TGCGCCAGCAGCTTGGCGAGTATGAGCCTCGAGCAGTACTTC. It specifies CASSLASMSLEQYF.

This clonotype was seen ten or more times. The DNA of the CDR3 is TGTGCCAGCAGTTACATGGGGAGCGGGAGGGTTTACAATGAGCAGTTCTTC. It translates to CASSYMGSGRVYNEQFF. V usage is TRBV6-5 and J usage is TRBJ2-1; 10 bases are a match to TRBD2. The CDR3 has 17 amino acids. With V trimmed by 2 bases and J by 4 bases, 8 bases remained unmatched. Germline V CDR1 and CDR2: MNHEY, SVGAGI.

This clonotype showed up just a few times. The chain employs TRBV29-1 and TRBJ2-1; D gene ambiguous. V gave up 7 bases and J gave up 5 bases, with 6 bases separating them. Germline loops: CDR1 SQVTM, CDR2 ANQGSEA. This CDR3 has 10 residues. The CDR3, as DNA: TGCAGCGCTGGGGACAATGAGCAGTTCTTC. Translation: CSAGDNEQFF.

Concerning this clonotype itself: Possible read error: a much larger clone is one base away. The chain joins TRBV7-9 to TRBJ1-4, with 7 bases lining up with TRBD1. CDR3 length: 15 amino acids. Germline-derived CDR1 and CDR2 are SEHNR and FQNEAQ (reference sequence). CDR3 DNA: TGTGCCAGCAGCCAATGGGACAGCCAAAATGGAAAACTGTTTTTT. Its translation is CASSQWDSQNGKLFF.

This clonotype was counted only a few times. The chain joins TRBV6-1 to TRBJ2-3; D could derive from TRBD1 or TRBD2 (5 bases each). Trimming cost V 2 bases and J 6 bases, with 12 bases left between them. CDR1 and CDR2 from the germline V gene are MNHNS and SASEGT. The CDR3 loop spans 14 amino acids. The CDR3 nucleotides read TGTGCCAGCAGTGAAAGAGGGGATGTGGATACGCAGTATTTT. Translation: CASSERGDVDTQYF.

A few counts support this clonotype. This rearrangement joins TRBV4-3 to TRBJ2-7; D is tentatively TRBD1 or TRBD2 (5 bases each). In germline, CDR1 is LGHNA, CDR2 YSLEER. The CDR3 spans 16 residues. V lost 3 bases and J 7 bases, leaving 22 bases between the germline ends. The CDR3 region has the DNA TGCGCCAGCAGCCAGAACCGGGACCCGAATTTGATGGAGCAGTACTTC. Protein sequence: CASSQNRDPNLMEQYF.

This clonotype was detected many times. The V and J genes are TRBV13 and TRBJ2-4; tentatively, D is TRBD1 or TRBD2 (5 bases each). Per germline, CDR1 PRHDT and CDR2 FYEKMQ (reference sequence). The length of the CDR3 is 18 residues. Trimming shortened V by 3 bases and J by 1 base, and 19 bases separated the two germline ends. The CDR3 DNA follows: TGTGCCAGCAGCTTGACGGATGGATCCGGGGCTGCCAAAAACATTCAGTACTTC. This encodes CASSLTDGSGAAKNIQYF.

In nucleotides, the CDR3 is TGTGCCAGTAGTAGGGGAGGGGGCGCCGAAGCTTTCTTT. It specifies CASSRGGGAEAFF. The chain is built from TRBV19 and TRBJ1-1; 7 bases are shared with TRBD1. V shed 4 bases, J shed 8 bases, and the junction held 7 bases outside the gene matches. CDR1 is LNHDA and CDR2 is SQIVND in the germline V gene (reference sequence). This CDR3 spans 13 amino acids.

This clonotype was seen many times. V usage is TRBV11-2 and J usage is TRBJ2-1, with TRBD2 matching 9 bases. J lost 6 bases, V lost 3 bases, and 12 bases had no gene match. CDR1 is SGHAT, CDR2 FQNNGV, per germline. This CDR3 is built from 17 residues. CDR3 in DNA: TGTGCCAGCAGCTTCCCGCGGGGGGGGACCGGGAGCAATGAGCAGTTCTTC. Protein: CASSFPRGGTGSNEQFF.

This clonotype was seen at least ten times. The V gene is TRBV29-1, the J gene TRBJ2-1; 7 positions agree with TRBD2. Germline CDR1 is SQVTM and CDR2 is ANQGSEA. This CDR3 comprises 14 residues. The V gene end was trimmed by 4 bases and the J gene end by 8 bases; junction bases not matched to a gene: 11. The chain's CDR3 is CSVVGRAGAHEQFF. The CDR3 region has the DNA TGCAGCGTTGTCGGAAGGGCGGGAGCTCATGAGCAGTTCTTC.

The chain couples TRBV6-1 to TRBJ2-1; 8 bases agree with TRBD1. The V gene end was trimmed by 7 bases and the J gene end by 7 bases; junction bases not matched to a gene: 9. This CDR3 has 14 amino acids. Per germline, CDR1 MNHNS and CDR2 SASEGT. The CDR3 coding sequence is TGTGCCAGCAAGCAGGGGGCGCCCCCGAATGAGCAGTTCTTC. Translated: CASKQGAPPNEQFF.

This clonotype has ten or more counts. This chain joins TRBV28 and TRBJ2-1; D ambiguous. In germline, CDR1 is MDHEN, CDR2 SYDVKM. V was clipped by 6 bases and J by 7 bases, with 7 bases between them. This CDR3 spans 11 amino acids. Written as DNA, the CDR3 is TGTGCCAGCAGAGAGAGGAATGAGCAGTTCTTC. Translating it yields CASRERNEQFF. The whole variable domain, filled in from reference TRBV28 and TRBJ2-1, reads DVKVTQSSRYLVKRTGEKVFLECVQDMDHENMFWYRQDPGLGLRLIYFSYDVKMKEKGDIPEGYSVSREKKERFSLILESASTNQTSMYLCASRERNEQFFGPGTRLTVL.

In this sample, this clonotype turned up many times. The chain is built from TRBV3-1 and TRBJ1-1; D remains unclear. Germline V gene sequence: CDR1 LGHDT, CDR2 YNNKEL (reference sequence). With 3 bases removed from V and 1 base from J, the gap between germline ends came to 9 bases. This CDR3 has 14 residues. The CDR3 here is CASSQGLGNTEAFF. CDR3 coding DNA: TGTGCCAGCAGCCAGGGCCTGGGGAACACTGAAGCTTTCTTT.